This section outlines one T cell receptor beta chain sequence together with its context. This entry comes from a study of radiation and T cells in renal cell carcinoma. The protocol was immunoSEQ multiplex PCR, while the TCRdb copy is restricted to in-frame clones and leaves out a portion. The sample holds some 100,000 clones, 84% seen once. CDR3 length: 15 residues. V was trimmed by 4 bases and J by 0 bases, leaving 12 bases between them. Germline V lookup: CDR1 LNHDA, CDR2 SQIVND (reference sequence). Time point denoted: blood 4 weeks post-SBRT, at nephrectomy. The treatment denotes: 15 Gy SBRT to primary tumor, nephrectomy 4 weeks later. Blood was sampled at baseline, 2 weeks and 4 weeks after SBRT. The patient's renal cell carcinoma had clear cell pathology.

This specimen was blood, taken from a patient whose treatment included radiotherapy and nephrectomy. This chain links TRBV19 with TRBJ1-1, with D possibly TRBD1 on 6 matching bases. The receptor comes from a man in his fifties or sixties with renal cell carcinoma. The CDR3 DNA reads TGTGCCAGTAGTACCAGGGGAATGATGAACACTGAAGCTTTCTTT. Its protein is CASSTRGMMNTEAFF.